This TCR beta chain originates from a study of blood T cells in healthy people across ages. This clonotype occurred many times. With a J-beta primer mix and a sample-barcoded 5' primer, a second PCR ran about 6 to 11 cycles. TCRdb re-derived calls from the 5' RACE reads in MiXCR, one entry per CDR3 protein. The profile shows about 500,000 distinct CDR3 sequences, 24% of them singletons. V was clipped by 4 bases and J by 5 bases, with 11 bases between them. Germline CDR1 and CDR2: GTSNPN and SVGIG (reference sequence). The CDR3 contains 12 residues. The data were also submitted as part of a second study, on T cells of mothers and their children.

Sequenced material: blood. The clonotype originates from a boy aged 5-17 years in good health. This chain uses TRBV30 with TRBJ1-1; no definite D call. Written as DNA, the CDR3 is TGTGCCTGGAATGGTGGGGTAACTGAAGCTTTCTTT. As protein: CAWNGGVTEAFF.